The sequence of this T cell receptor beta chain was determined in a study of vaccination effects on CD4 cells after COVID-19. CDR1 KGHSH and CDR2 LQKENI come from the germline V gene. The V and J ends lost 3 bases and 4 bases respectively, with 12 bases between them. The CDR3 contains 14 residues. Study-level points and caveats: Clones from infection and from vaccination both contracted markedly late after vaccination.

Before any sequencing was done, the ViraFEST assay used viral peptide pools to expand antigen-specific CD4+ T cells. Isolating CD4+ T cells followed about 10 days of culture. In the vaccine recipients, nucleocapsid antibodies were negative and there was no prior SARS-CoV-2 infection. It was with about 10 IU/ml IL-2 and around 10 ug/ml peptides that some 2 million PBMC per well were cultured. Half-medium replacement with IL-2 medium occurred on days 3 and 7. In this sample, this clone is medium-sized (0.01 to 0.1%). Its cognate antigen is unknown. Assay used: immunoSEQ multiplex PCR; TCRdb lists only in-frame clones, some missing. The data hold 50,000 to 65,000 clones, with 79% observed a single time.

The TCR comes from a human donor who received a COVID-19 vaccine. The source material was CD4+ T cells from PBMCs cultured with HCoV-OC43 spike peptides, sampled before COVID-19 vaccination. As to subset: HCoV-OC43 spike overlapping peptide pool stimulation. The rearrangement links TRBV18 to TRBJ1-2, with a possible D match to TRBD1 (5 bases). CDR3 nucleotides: TGTGCCAGCTCACCGGACCGGGACTCCTATGGCTACACCTTC. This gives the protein CASSPDRDSYGYTF.